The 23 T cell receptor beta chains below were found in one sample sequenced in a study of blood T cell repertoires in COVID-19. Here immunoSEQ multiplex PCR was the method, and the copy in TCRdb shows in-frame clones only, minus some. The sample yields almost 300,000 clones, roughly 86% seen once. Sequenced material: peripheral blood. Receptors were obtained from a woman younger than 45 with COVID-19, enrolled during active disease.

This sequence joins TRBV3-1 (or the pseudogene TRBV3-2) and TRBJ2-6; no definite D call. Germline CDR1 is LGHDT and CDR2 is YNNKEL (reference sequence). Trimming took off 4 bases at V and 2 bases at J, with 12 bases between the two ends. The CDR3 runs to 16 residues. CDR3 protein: CASSPMTVPGANVLTF. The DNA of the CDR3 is TGTGCCAGCAGCCCGATGACTGTCCCTGGGGCCAACGTCCTGACTTTC.

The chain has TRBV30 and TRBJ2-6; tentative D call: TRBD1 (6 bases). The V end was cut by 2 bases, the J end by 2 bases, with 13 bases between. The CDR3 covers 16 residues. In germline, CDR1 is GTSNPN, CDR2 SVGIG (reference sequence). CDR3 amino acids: CAWSFPNRAGANVLTF. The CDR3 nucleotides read TGTGCCTGGAGTTTCCCGAACAGGGCTGGGGCCAACGTCCTGACTTTC.

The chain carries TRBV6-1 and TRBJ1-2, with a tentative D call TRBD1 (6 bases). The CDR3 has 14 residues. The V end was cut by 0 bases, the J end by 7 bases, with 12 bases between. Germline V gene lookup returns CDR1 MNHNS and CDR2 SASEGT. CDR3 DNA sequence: TGTGCCAGCAGTGAAGCGCTGTCAGGGGCTGGCTACACCTTC. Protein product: CASSEALSGAGYTF.

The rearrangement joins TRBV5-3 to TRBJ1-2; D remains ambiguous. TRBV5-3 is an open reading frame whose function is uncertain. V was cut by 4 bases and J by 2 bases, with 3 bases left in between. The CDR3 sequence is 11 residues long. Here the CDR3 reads CARSPNYGYTF. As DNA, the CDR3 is TGTGCCAGAAGCCCGAACTATGGCTACACCTTC.

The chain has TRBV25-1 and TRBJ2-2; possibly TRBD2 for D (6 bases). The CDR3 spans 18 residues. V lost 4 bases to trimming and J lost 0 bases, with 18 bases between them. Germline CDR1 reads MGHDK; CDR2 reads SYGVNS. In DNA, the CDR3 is TGTGCCAGCAGTGGCTCGGGGTGGGGAGGACCGAACACCGGGGAGCTGTTTTTT. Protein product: CASSGSGWGGPNTGELFF.

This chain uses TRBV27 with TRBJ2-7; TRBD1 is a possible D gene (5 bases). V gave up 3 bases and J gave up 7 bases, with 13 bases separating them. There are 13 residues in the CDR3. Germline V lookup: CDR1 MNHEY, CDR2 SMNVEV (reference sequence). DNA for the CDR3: TGTGCCAGCAGTTTTGGGGCCGAGATGGAGCAGTACTTC. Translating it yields CASSFGAEMEQYF.

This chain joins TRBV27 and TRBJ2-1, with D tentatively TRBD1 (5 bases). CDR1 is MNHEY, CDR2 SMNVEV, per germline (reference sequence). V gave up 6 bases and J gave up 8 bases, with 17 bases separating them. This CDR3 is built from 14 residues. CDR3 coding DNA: TGTGCCAGCAGGGACATCCTGTCCGCGGATGAGCAGTTCTTC. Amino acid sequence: CASRDILSADEQFF.

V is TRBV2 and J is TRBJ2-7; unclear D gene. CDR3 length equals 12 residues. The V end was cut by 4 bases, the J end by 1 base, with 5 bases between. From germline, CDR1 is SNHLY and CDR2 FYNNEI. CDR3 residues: CASSAQSYEQYF. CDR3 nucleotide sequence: TGTGCCAGCAGTGCCCAGTCCTACGAGCAGTACTTC. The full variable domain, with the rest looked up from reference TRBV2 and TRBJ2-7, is EPEVTQTPSHQVTQMGQEVILRCVPISNHLYFYWYRQILGQKVEFLVSFYNNEISEKSEIFDDQFSVERPDGSNFTLKIRSTKLEDSAMYFCASSAQSYEQYFGPGTRLTVT.

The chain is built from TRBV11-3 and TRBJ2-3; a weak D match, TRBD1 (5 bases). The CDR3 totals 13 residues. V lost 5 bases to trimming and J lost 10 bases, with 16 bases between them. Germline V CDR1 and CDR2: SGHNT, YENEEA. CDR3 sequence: CASSNQWGRAQYF. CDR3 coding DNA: TGTGCCAGCAGCAACCAATGGGGCAGGGCGCAGTATTTT.

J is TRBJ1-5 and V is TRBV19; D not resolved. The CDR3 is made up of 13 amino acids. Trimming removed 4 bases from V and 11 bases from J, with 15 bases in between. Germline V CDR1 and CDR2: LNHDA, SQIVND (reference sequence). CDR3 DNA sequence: TGTGCCAGTAGTACCTCCAACAGTCCGGCCCAGCATTTT. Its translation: CASSTSNSPAQHF.

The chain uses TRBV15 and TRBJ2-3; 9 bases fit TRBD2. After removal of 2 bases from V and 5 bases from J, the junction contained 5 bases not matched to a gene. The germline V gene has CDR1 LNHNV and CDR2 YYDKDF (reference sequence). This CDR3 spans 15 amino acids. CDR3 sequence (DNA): TGTGCCACCAGCAGACCGAGCGGGGGGCAAGATACGCAGTATTTT. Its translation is CATSRPSGGQDTQYF.

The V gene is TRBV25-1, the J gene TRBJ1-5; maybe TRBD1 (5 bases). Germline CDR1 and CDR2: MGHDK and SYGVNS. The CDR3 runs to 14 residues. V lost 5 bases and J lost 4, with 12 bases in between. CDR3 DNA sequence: TGTGCCAGCAGTTGGGGGGAGGGTAATCAGCCCCAGCATTTT. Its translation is CASSWGEGNQPQHF.

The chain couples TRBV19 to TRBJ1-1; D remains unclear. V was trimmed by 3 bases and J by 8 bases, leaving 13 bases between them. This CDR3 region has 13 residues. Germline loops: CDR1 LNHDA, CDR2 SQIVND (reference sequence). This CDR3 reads CASSMRSGGEAFF. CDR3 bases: TGTGCCAGTAGTATGCGATCCGGAGGGGAAGCTTTCTTT. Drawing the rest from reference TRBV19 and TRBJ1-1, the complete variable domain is DGGITQSPKYLFRKEGQNVTLSCEQNLNHDAMYWYRQDPGQGLRLIYYSQIVNDFQKGDIAEGYSVSREKKESFPLTVTSAQKNPTAFYLCASSMRSGGEAFFGQGTRLTVV.

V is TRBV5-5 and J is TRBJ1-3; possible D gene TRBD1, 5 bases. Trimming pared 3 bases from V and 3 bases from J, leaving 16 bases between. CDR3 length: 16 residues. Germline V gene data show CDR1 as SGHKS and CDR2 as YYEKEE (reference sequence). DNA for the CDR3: TGTGCCAGCAGCTCGCAGGGTTTTCTGGATGGAAACACCATATATTTT. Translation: CASSSQGFLDGNTIYF.

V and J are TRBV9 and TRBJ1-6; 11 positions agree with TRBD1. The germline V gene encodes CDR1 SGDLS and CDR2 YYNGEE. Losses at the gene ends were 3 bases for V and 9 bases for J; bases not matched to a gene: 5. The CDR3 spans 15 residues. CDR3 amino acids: CASSEDRGHVSPLHF. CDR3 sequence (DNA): TGTGCCAGCAGCGAGGACAGGGGGCACGTTTCACCCCTCCACTTT.

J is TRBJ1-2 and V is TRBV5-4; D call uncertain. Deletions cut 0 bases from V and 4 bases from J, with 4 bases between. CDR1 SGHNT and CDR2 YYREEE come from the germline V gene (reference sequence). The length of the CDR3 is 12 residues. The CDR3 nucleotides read TGTGCCAGCAGCTTGGCCGGCTATGGCTACACCTTC. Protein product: CASSLAGYGYTF.

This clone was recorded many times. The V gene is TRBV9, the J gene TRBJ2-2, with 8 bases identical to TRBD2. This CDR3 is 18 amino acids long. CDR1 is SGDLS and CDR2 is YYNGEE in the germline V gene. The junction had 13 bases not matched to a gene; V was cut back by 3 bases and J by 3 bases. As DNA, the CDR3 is TGTGCCAGCAGCGAACGACCGGGGGGACTAGGAGACACCGGGGAGCTGTTTTTT. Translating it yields CASSERPGGLGDTGELFF.

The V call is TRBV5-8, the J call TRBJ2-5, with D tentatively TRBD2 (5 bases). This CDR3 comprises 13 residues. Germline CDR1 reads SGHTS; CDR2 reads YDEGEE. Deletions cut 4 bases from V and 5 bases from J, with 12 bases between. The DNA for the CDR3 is TGTGCCAGCAGCCCGGAACGAGGGGAGACCCAGTACTTC. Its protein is CASSPERGETQYF. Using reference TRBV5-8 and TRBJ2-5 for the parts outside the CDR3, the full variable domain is EAGVTQSPTHLIKTRGQQATLRCSPISGHTSVYWYQQALGLGLQFLLWYDEGEERNRGNFPPRFSGRQFPNYSSELNVNALELEDSALYLCASSPERGETQYFGPGTRLLVL.

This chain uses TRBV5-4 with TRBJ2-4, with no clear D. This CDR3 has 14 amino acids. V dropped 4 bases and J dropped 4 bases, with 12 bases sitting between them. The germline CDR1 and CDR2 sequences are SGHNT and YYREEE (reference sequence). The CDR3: CASSHAVAKNIQYF. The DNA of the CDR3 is TGTGCCAGCAGCCACGCAGTAGCTAAAAACATTCAGTACTTC.

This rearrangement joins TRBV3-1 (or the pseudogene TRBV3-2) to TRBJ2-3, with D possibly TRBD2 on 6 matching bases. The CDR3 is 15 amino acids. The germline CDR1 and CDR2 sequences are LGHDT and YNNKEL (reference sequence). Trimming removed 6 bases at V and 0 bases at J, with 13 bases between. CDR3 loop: CASSPRGSSTDTQYF. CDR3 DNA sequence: TGTGCCAGCAGTCCCCGGGGGTCTAGCACAGATACGCAGTATTTT.

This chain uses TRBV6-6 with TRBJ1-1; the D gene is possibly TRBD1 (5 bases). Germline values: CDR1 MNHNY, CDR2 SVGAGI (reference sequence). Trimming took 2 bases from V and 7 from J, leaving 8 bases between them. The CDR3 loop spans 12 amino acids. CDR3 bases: TGTGCCAGCAGTTACCTAAGGGGTGAAGCTTTCTTT. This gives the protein CASSYLRGEAFF.

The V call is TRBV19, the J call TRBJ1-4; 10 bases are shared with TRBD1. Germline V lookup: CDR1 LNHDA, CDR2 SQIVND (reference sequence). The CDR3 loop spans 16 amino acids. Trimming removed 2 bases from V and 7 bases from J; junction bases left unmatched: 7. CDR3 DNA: TGTGCCAGTAGTATAAAGGGAGACAGGGGGCCTGAAAAACTGTTTTTT. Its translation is CASSIKGDRGPEKLFF. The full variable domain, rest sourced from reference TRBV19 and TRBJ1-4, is DGGITQSPKYLFRKEGQNVTLSCEQNLNHDAMYWYRQDPGQGLRLIYYSQIVNDFQKGDIAEGYSVSREKKESFPLTVTSAQKNPTAFYLCASSIKGDRGPEKLFFGSGTQLSVL.

The DNA of the CDR3 is TGCGCCAGCAGCTGGACACCACAGGGGGTAGGGGCTTTCTTT. It translates to CASSWTPQGVGAFF. V gene TRBV5-1 combines with J gene TRBJ1-1; TRBD1 agrees at 8 bases. V was clipped by 3 bases and J by 11 bases; unmatched bases: 12. Germline V gene sequence: CDR1 SGHRS, CDR2 YFSETQ. The CDR3 extends over 14 amino acids. Full variable domain (outside the CDR3, taken from reference TRBV5-1 and TRBJ1-1): KAGVTQTPRYLIKTRGQQVTLSCSPISGHRSVSWYQQTPGQGLQFLFEYFSETQRNKGNFPGRFSGRQFSNSRSEMNVSTLELGDSALYLCASSWTPQGVGAFFGQGTRLTVV.